These 11 T cell receptor beta chains came from one sample sequenced in a study of T-cell memory formation after mild COVID-19 (dated by TCRdb to the early 2020s). The protocol used for the library was 5' RACE. TCRdb shows the sequencer as Illumina NovaSeq 6000. The public reads were run again by TCRdb, first through fastp at Q25 and then through MiXCR, and only productive beta chains were kept. Each entry merges the rows of one CDR3 protein and shows their most common DNA and genes. Recorded for this sample are 300,000 or so distinct CDR3 sequences; about a sixth of them occurred a single time. Roughly a fifth of the sample is in the top ten clones. The source material was PBMCs or a T cell subset sorted from them (not recorded which). These receptors were collected from a man aged 18-30 years who had mild COVID-19 (a few samples of this study predate the infection). The sample titles of this study are shuffled in the database, so cell type and time point are left out; the donor was told from shared clones.

This clonotype was observed a few times. This chain connects TRBV29-1 to TRBJ1-1, with 9 bases identical to TRBD1. The V gene's germline CDR1 is SQVTM and CDR2 ANQGSEA. V trimming: 4 bases; J trimming: 1 base; junction bases outside the gene matches: 4. The CDR3 totals 14 residues. Here the CDR3 reads CSVGGTGTNTEAFF. CDR3 nucleotide sequence: TGCAGCGTTGGGGGGACAGGGACGAACACTGAAGCTTTCTTT.

V usage is TRBV7-8 and J usage is TRBJ2-5, with TRBD2 identical over 7 bases. This CDR3 contains 16 residues. Germline loops: CDR1 SGHVS, CDR2 FQNEAQ. The trim removed 3 bases at V and 4 bases at J, leaving 11 bases unmatched. Written as DNA, the CDR3 is TGTGCCAGCAGCTTCCATCCGCGGGAGTCATTAGAGACCCAGTACTTC. Its protein is CASSFHPRESLETQYF.

The rearrangement joins TRBV12-3 or TRBV12-4 to TRBJ2-1, with D maybe TRBD1 (6 bases). The CDR3 runs 15 residues. Between the trimmed V and J ends, which lost 3 bases and 4 bases, there was a span of 13 bases. This CDR3 reads CASSFIQGIYNEQFF. The DNA of the CDR3 is TGTGCCAGCAGTTTCATCCAGGGGATTTACAATGAGCAGTTCTTC.

The V gene is TRBV7-9, the J gene TRBJ1-2; D is unresolved. There are 11 residues in the CDR3. Germline-derived CDR1 and CDR2 are SEHNR and FQNEAQ (reference sequence). V gave up 5 bases and J gave up 7 bases, with 8 bases separating them. This CDR3 is CASSQRSGYTF. The CDR3 nucleotides are TGTGCCAGCAGCCAAAGAAGTGGCTACACCTTC.

The chain joins TRBV11-2 to TRBJ1-2; 8 nucleotides agree with TRBD1. The CDR3 length is 15 residues. Germline V lookup: CDR1 SGHAT, CDR2 FQNNGV. J was trimmed by 6 bases and V by 5 bases; bases with no gene match: 11. CDR3 protein: CASSPGSHRGDGYTF. In DNA, the CDR3 is TGTGCCAGCAGCCCGGGGTCGCACAGGGGGGATGGCTACACCTTC.

The V call is TRBV5-1, the J call TRBJ1-6; unclear D gene. CDR3 length: 11 residues. Trimming took off 4 bases at V and 18 bases at J, with 14 bases between the two ends. Per germline, CDR1 SGHRS and CDR2 YFSETQ. The CDR3 DNA sequence: TGCGCCAGCAGCCACGGTCACCCGGCCCACTTT. This encodes CASSHGHPAHF.

This clonotype occurred a few times. V gene TRBV7-2 combines with J gene TRBJ1-4; D is possibly TRBD1 (5 bases). Germline CDR1 and CDR2: SGHTA and FQGNSA. Trimming stripped 4 bases from V and 5 bases from J, with 14 bases between. There are 15 residues in the CDR3. The CDR3 loop reads CASSSWGGVNEKLFF. In DNA, the CDR3 is TGTGCCAGCAGCTCCTGGGGCGGAGTCAATGAAAAACTGTTTTTT.

The V call is TRBV12-3 or TRBV12-4, the J call TRBJ1-3; possibly TRBD1 for D (6 bases). CDR3 length equals 15 residues. Trimming pared 6 bases from V and 7 bases from J, leaving 19 bases between. The CDR3 coding sequence is TGTGCCAGCAGAGAGGGGGGGAACAACCAGAACACCATATATTTT. This encodes CASREGGNNQNTIYF.

V is TRBV15 and J is TRBJ1-4; unclear D gene. The CDR3 is 15 residues long. Germline V gene data show CDR1 as LNHNV and CDR2 as YYDKDF (reference sequence). Between the trimmed V and J ends, which lost 0 bases and 4 bases, there was a span of 9 bases. CDR3: CATSREVRGNEKLFF. The CDR3 DNA sequence: TGTGCCACCAGCAGAGAAGTGCGAGGTAATGAAAAACTGTTTTTT. The variable domain in full, completed from reference TRBV15 and TRBJ1-4, reads DAMVIQNPRYQVTQFGKPVTLSCSQTLNHNVMYWYQQKSSQAPKLLFHYYDKDFNNEADTPDNFQSRRPNTSFCFLDIRSPGLGDTAMYLCATSREVRGNEKLFFGSGTQLSVL.

This clonotype has a handful of counts. This chain uses TRBV12-3 or TRBV12-4 with TRBJ2-7; 8 positions agree with TRBD2. V gave up 5 bases and J gave up 3 bases; unmatched junction bases: 6. The CDR3 runs to 14 residues. CDR3 nucleotide sequence: TGTGCCAGCAGTCCAACCGGGAGGGTCTACGAGCAGTACGTC. It specifies CASSPTGRVYEQYV.

The chain carries TRBV4-1 and TRBJ1-2; 7 positions agree with TRBD1. Germline-derived CDR1 and CDR2 are MGHRA and YSYEKL. This CDR3 has 16 amino acids. Germline trimming cut 3 bases from V and 4 bases from J; bases unmatched to any gene: 11. As DNA, the CDR3 is TGCGCCAGCAGCCAGGAGCCGGGACAGATCGGCTATGGCTACACCTTC. It translates to CASSQEPGQIGYGYTF.